Sequencing of this T cell receptor (beta chain) was carried out in a study of spatial heterogeneity in lung cancer. Looking at the study overall: As counted in raw reads, each unique TCR and UMI combination appeared more than ten times on average.

Germline lookup yields CDR1 MDHEN and CDR2 SYDVKM. The V and J ends lost 6 bases and 8 bases respectively, with 13 bases between them. This CDR3 is 12 amino acids long. TCRdb reanalysed the 5' RACE reads using MiXCR and keeps one entry per CDR3 protein. The sample yields around 100,000 distinct CDR3 sequences, 3.5% to 5% seen once. Time point in this sample: sample taken at primary tumor resection. Study conclusions and caveats: One measure, the expanded intratumoral alpha and beta TCR count, tracked tumor mutation counts.

This clonotype was recorded many times. The antigen is not known. The material was lung tumor tissue, obtained at surgery. The chain combines TRBV28 with TRBJ1-2, with D tentatively TRBD1 (6 bases). The sequence was collected from a male donor with early-stage non-small cell lung cancer. CDR3 in DNA: TGTGCCAGCAGGAATCAGGGGCGAGGCTACACCTTC. It encodes CASRNQGRGYTF.